This record covers a single TCR beta chain. Its antigen specificity is not known. The cohort consisted of hundreds of healthy bone marrow donors. Cohort members were all nominally healthy when sampled, although unrecorded immune exposures were likely present. The donor was CMV seronegative and was included in the group of a few hundred seronegative cohort members. A peripheral blood sample was collected from each donor, and TCR beta sequencing was performed on peripheral blood mononuclear cells. Genomic DNA was extracted from the blood cell samples with the Qiagen DNeasy Blood Extraction Kit. Based on the germline V gene, the CDR1 and CDR2 sequences are MGHRA and YSYEKL. Reading from cysteine to phenylalanine, the CDR3 counts 15 amino acids. The sequence is cut down to CDR3 DNA, 45 bases in frame from base 1. This sample stems from a study of cytomegalovirus exposure and HLA in healthy donors (dated by TCRdb to about 2017). Concerning the study at large: An earlier analysis of roughly 630 of the donors reported about 250 Gb of sequence data and roughly 110 million unique TCR beta sequences from roughly 200 million T cells. An early release covering 550 to 700 HLA-typed donors comprised 250 to 350 gigabases of sequencing data and around 80 million unique TCR sequences. Of the 398 genotyped donors, approximately 82% fell in the genetic ancestry cluster associated with self-reported Caucasian donors. The study was designed to test whether signatures of past pathogen exposure could be identified by cataloging public T cell receptors. The T cell repertoires of around 730 subjects were profiled by immunosequencing and related to cytomegalovirus serostatus. In addition to the first cohort of approximately 670 subjects, a separate validation cohort of 120 different subjects was used. To predict cytomegalovirus infection status, the study combined high-throughput TCR immunosequencing, statistical association of individual TCRs with disease status, and machine learning. In a later analysis, previously published TCR beta repertoires from some 640 donors were re-analyzed and high-resolution HLA genotyping was added so that TCR occurrence patterns could be studied. In the later analysis, no new phenotypic data were used to find candidate immune exposures; instead, reliance was placed on TCR beta sequences and their occurrence across donors. In an earlier analysis of roughly 580 of the donors, high-throughput TCR beta sequencing was used to judge whether each TCR beta V gene segment behaved as functional or pseudogenic. Alongside the repertoire data, information on donor age, sex, ethnicity and CMV serostatus was compiled. Genome-wide SNP genotypes for about 55% of the 666 donors were used in a later genetic analysis, which treated that subset as a discovery cohort. Every discovery cohort repertoire had been produced on one sequencing platform. Class I and class II HLA loci were covered by the typing at four-digit resolution. The number of typed donors differed by locus: roughly 629-630 for A, B, C, DRB1 and DQB1; 500 to 550 for DQA1; approximately 600 for DPA1; and roughly 490 for DPB1. Because of strong linkage in the cohort, roughly five DR-DQ haplotypes were treated as single units for association and clustering. Among about 400 genotyped donors of the cohort, an average of around 220,000 unique TCR beta nucleotide sequences was sequenced per donor, of which about 19% were non-productive.

Broad study findings and their caveats: A further reported finding was that TCR beta sequences accurately predicted the HLA-A and HLA-B alleles for most subjects in the first cohort. Correlated functional status among segregating V segments might reflect linkage disequilibrium, but an unknown experimental factor could not be ruled out. Sequencing depth was assumed to be roughly uniform across donors in the presence/absence analyses, though that assumption may not hold. Because some donors lacked HLA typing at each locus, the association tests relied only on the typed subset. A later analysis found that HLA-associated TCR beta chains were more clonally expanded and had lower generation probabilities than equally common non-associated chains. Because the 87-base-pair reads could not distinguish some IMGT-functional V segments, including TRBV6-2 and TRBV6-3, those segments were excluded. A later analysis found that TCR association rates varied across HLA loci, with DRB1 alleles showing the most associated TCRs and HLA-C alleles the fewest. The only immune exposure information available for the cohort was CMV serostatus. Most TCR sequences were observed very rarely across donors, whereas some public TCRs were present in many individuals. In the study, some 180 TCR beta chains were listed as associated with cytomegalovirus. Only TCR beta chains were sequenced in this cohort, and the absence of alpha or paired-chain data limited detectable features. V-gene and J-gene trimming of TCR beta chains was associated with a missense DCLRE1C variant in a later genetic analysis, and the association was replicated in an independent cohort. Three of the identified cytomegalovirus-associated TCR beta chains were confirmed in vitro to be specific for cytomegalovirus antigens. Cytomegalovirus status was reported to be diagnosed by the classifier with high specificity and sensitivity in both the original and validation cohorts. In a later analysis, most CMV-associated TCR beta chains were found to appear HLA-restricted, with HLA associations seemingly driven largely by CMV exposure. A later analysis associated 15,000 to 20,000 TCR beta sequences with specific HLA alleles at a false discovery rate of 0.05. When HLA alleles, especially DR and DQ, strongly co-occurred, TCR associations were difficult to assign to individual alleles. In a later genetic analysis, fewer N-insertions in productive TCRs were reported among donors in an Asian-associated ancestry cluster than the roughly 700-donor mean. In a later analysis, several top co-occurrence clusters were reported to appear linked to parvovirus B19, influenza, CMV and Epstein-Barr virus. A group of highly shared sequence variants was considered likely to be a technical artifact of the sequencing pipeline. The authors suggested that the approach could potentially be extended to other disease states and immunological phenotypes. Broadly in line with IMGT annotations, most TCR beta V segments showed up in productive rearrangements about 90% or about 30% of the time in an earlier analysis of about 500 of the donors. About 17 rarely observed V segments, including chromosome 9 orphons, were excluded from the earlier analysis of approximately 500 of the donors because counts were too low.

The library was built by means of the immunoSEQ multiplex PCR assay. For the multiplex PCR, a mixture combining 60 forward primers for TCR Vbeta segments and 13 reverse primers for TCR Jbeta segments was used. A multiplex PCR assay on genomic DNA amplified the CDR3 region of rearranged TCR beta genes. Amplified TCR beta libraries were sequenced as 87-base-pair reads on the Illumina HiSeq System. The published analysis was carried out like this. Across the roughly 640 repertoires, a later analysis counted roughly 77 million unique TCR beta chains, around 11 million of which were shared by at least two donors. Raw reads were error-corrected and collapsed into unique sequences with a nearest-neighbor algorithm that merged closely related sequences to remove PCR and sequencing errors. To assign V, D and J gene segments, CDR3 sequences were aligned to IMGT reference sequences. Each retained sequence needed at least a six-nucleotide match to both a V gene segment and a J gene segment. Rearrangements were called productive when the CDR3 lacked stop codons and stayed in frame with V and J; all others were non-productive. Following IMGT convention, CDR3 was defined as the stretch from the second conserved V-encoded cysteine to the conserved J-encoded phenylalanine. The earlier analysis of 550 to 650 of the donors excluded any sequence lacking an unambiguous match to a single V gene segment. In an earlier analysis of a few hundred of the donors, a V segment was called functional when productive rearrangements were above 56.7%, and segregating when the standard deviation between donors exceeded 5%. To diagnose cytomegalovirus status from the catalog of TCR beta chain sequences, a statistical classification framework was built. In a later analysis, V and J genes were assigned by comparing TCR nucleotide sequences against IMGT/GENE-DB human TR gene sequences. The TCRdist pipeline was used in a later analysis to assign CDR3 sequences and most-parsimonious VDJ recombination scenarios. A later analysis defined each TCR beta chain by its CDR3 amino acid sequence plus V-gene family, and excluded reads lacking a unique V-gene family. In a later analysis, 450 to 600 highly shared, low-generation-probability nucleotide sequences were removed to address suspected cross-contamination and a sequencing artifact. In a later analysis, a clonal expansion index for each public chain was calculated from normalized within-repertoire ranks of inferred template counts. A later analysis computed generation probabilities with a VDJ recombination model fitted to out-of-frame rearrangements, and checked the results against IGoR. Hypergeometric tests were used in a later analysis to score TCR-TCR, TCR-HLA and TCR-CMV co-occurrence, with a repertoire-size bias correction applied to the TCR pairs. To estimate false discovery rates, a later analysis permuted the HLA or CMV assignments 20 times. In a later analysis, co-occurring TCRs were grouped using DBSCAN, and TCRdist sequence similarity was added for clustering within HLA-allele-positive subsets. For co-occurrence clustering, repertoires with fewer than 30,000 or more than 120,000 public chains were excluded, along with four or five repertoires with anomalous nucleotide sharing. The table was pulled from immuneACCESS by TCRdb, which kept in-frame rearrangements only. Such tables lose some clones; where checked, under half of the loss comes from unresolved V genes, and the rest has no known cause. Clonal size and the V and J genes are those of that table, whereas D and trimming came from the DNA. The sample table gives some 75,000 clones. About 0.83% of the sample is in the top ten clones.

This TCR was recovered from a boy under 18 in good health and CMV-seronegative. In this chain, TRBV4-1 is recombined with TRBJ2-5; tentative D gene TRBD1, with 6 bases matching. The DNA end lines up better with TRBJ2-7; the J call may be wrong. The sample was PBMCs. CDR3 region: CASSHTPARGGEQYF. The DNA sequence reads TGCGCCAGCAGCCATACACCTGCCAGGGGCGGCGAGCAGTACTTC.